The present T cell receptor (beta chain) was sequenced within a study of cytomegalovirus exposure and HLA in healthy donors. Notes on the study in general: In a later analysis, common viral pathogens appeared linked to several of the most significant clusters. There were reportedly fewer N-insertions in an Asian-associated ancestry cluster than the roughly 700-donor mean, in a later analysis. With later analysis, a missense DCLRE1C variant became linked to TCR beta V- and J-gene trimming.

The PCR contained 60 Vbeta and 13 Jbeta primers. Sequenced by immunoSEQ multiplex PCR; TCRdb stores in-frame clones only, minus some. This table holds 150,000 to 200,000 clones, 75% to 80% found once. CDR1 and CDR2 (germline): SGHTA, FQGNSA. V shed 1 base and J shed 6 bases, with 16 bases lying between them. This CDR3 contains 15 residues. This clone has just a few counts. Its antigen remains unidentified. The clonotype comes from a man aged 50-60 years in good health and CMV-seropositive. V gene TRBV7-2 combines with J gene TRBJ2-7, with D possibly TRBD2 on 6 matching bases. Sequencing was performed on PBMCs. Written as DNA, the CDR3 is TGTGCCAGCAGCTTAGAATTCCAGGGAGCGGGCGAGCAGTACTTC. Translating it yields CASSLEFQGAGEQYF. Using reference TRBV7-2 and TRBJ2-7 for the parts outside the CDR3, the full variable domain is GAGVSQSPSNKVTEKGKDVELRCDPISGHTALYWYRQSLGQGLEFLIYFQGNSAPDKSGLPSDRFSAERTGGSVSTLTIQRTQQEDSAVYLCASSLEFQGAGEQYFGPGTRLTVT.